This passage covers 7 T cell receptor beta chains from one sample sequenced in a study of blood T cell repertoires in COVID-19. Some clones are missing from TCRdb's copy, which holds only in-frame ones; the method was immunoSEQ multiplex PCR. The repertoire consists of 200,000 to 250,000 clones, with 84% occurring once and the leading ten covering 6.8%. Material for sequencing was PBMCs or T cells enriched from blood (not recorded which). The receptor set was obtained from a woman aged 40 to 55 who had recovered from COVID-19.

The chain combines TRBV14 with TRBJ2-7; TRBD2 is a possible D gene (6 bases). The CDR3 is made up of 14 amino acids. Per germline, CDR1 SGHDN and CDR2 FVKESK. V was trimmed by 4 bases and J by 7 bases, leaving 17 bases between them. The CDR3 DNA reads TGTGCCAGCAGCCTCCACCGGGACTCGGGGGAGCAGTACTTC. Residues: CASSLHRDSGEQYF.

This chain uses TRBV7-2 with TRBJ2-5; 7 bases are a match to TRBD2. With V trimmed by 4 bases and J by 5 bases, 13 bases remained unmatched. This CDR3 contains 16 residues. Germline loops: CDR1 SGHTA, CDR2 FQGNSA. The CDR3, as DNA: TGTGCCAGCAGCTATAACGCGGGAGAAGCGTGGGAGACCCAGTACTTC. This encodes CASSYNAGEAWETQYF.

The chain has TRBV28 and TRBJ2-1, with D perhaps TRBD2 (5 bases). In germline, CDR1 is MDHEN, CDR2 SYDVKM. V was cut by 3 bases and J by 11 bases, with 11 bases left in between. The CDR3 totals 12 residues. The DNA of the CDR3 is TGTGCCAGCAGTTTGAGGGCAGCGAAGCAGTTCTTC. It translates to CASSLRAAKQFF.

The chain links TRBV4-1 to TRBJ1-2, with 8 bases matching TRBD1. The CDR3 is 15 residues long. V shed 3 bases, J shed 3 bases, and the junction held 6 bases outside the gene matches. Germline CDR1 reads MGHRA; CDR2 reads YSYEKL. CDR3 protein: CASSHPGQGDYGYTF. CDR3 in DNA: TGCGCCAGCAGCCACCCCGGACAGGGAGACTATGGCTACACCTTC.

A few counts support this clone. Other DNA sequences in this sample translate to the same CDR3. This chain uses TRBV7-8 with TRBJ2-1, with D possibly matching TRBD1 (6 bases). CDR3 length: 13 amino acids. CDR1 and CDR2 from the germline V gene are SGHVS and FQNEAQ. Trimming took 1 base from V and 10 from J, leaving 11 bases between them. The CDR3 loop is CASSLDRAGEQFF. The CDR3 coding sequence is TGTGCCAGCAGCTTAGACAGGGCAGGCGAGCAGTTCTTC. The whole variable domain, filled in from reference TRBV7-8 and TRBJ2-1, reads GAGVSQSPRYKVAKRGQDVALRCDPISGHVSLFWYQQALGQGPEFLTYFQNEAQLDKSGLPSDRFFAERPEGSVSTLKIQRTQQEDSAVYLCASSLDRAGEQFFGPGTRLTVL.

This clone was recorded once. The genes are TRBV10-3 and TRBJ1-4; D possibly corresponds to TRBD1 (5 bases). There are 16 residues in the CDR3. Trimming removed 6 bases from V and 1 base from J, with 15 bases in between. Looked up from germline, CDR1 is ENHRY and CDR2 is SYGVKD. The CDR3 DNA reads TGTGCCATCAGCGAAGGACATAGGGGAACTAATGAAAAACTGTTTTTT. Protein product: CAISEGHRGTNEKLFF.

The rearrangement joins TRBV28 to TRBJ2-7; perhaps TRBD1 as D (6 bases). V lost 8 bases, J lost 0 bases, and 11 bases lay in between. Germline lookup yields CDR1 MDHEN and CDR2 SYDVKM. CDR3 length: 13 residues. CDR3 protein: CASRRGISYEQYF. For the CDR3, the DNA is TGTGCCAGCCGCAGGGGCATCTCCTACGAGCAGTACTTC.